The next 15 T cell receptor beta chains were all read from a single sample in a study of control samples from healthy donors and cancer patients. The protocol was immunoSEQ multiplex PCR, while the TCRdb copy is restricted to in-frame clones and leaves out a portion. The repertoire has about 28,000 clones, about nine tenths of them found once; the top ten carry 9.5% to 15%. What was sequenced was PBMCs. The receptors here all came from a man in his fifties with lung cancer.

The gene calls are TRBV7-3 and TRBJ1-1; TRBD1 is a possible D gene (5 bases). Looked up from germline, CDR1 is SGHTA and CDR2 is FQGTGA. The CDR3 contains 15 residues. The V gene lost 5 bases and the J gene lost 1 base, with 14 bases spanning the gap. CDR3 nucleotides: TGTGCCAGCAGCCCAAATGGGGGTAAGAACACTGAAGCTTTCTTT. Its protein is CASSPNGGKNTEAFF.

This clone was recorded only once. In DNA form, the CDR3 reads TGCGCCAGCAGCTCCCGACAGGGGCTAAACACTGAAGCTTTCTTT. It yields the protein CASSSRQGLNTEAFF. This chain uses TRBV5-1 with TRBJ1-1; 8 bases map to TRBD1. This CDR3 is built from 15 residues. Germline values: CDR1 SGHRS, CDR2 YFSETQ. The ends lost 3 bases at V and 2 bases at J; junction bases unmatched: 6.

The rearrangement links TRBV27 to TRBJ2-3, with D perhaps TRBD1 or TRBD2 (5 bases each). Germline lookup yields CDR1 MNHEY and CDR2 SMNVEV (reference sequence). Trimming removed 3 bases at V and 2 bases at J, with 9 bases between. The CDR3 spans 14 residues. The CDR3 reads CASSFPGTTDTQYF. In nucleotides, the CDR3 is TGTGCCAGCAGTTTTCCCGGGACCACAGATACGCAGTATTTT.

The rearrangement joins TRBV13 to TRBJ1-4; a possible D gene is TRBD1 (5 bases). V lost 8 bases to trimming and J lost 10 bases, with 17 bases between them. The CDR3 consists of 13 residues. The germline V gene encodes CDR1 PRHDT and CDR2 FYEKMQ (reference sequence). CDR3 region: CASARGGRGKLFF. CDR3 nucleotides: TGTGCCAGCGCTAGGGGAGGGAGAGGAAAACTGTTTTTT.

The CDR3 protein is CASSYGAGGVETQYF. CDR3 in DNA: TGTGCCAGCAGTTACGGGGCAGGGGGTGTAGAGACCCAGTACTTC. The chain carries TRBV6-5 and TRBJ2-5; TRBD1 aligns across 7 bases. The J segment lost 4 bases and the V segment lost 2 bases, leaving 7 bases of the junction unmatched. From germline, CDR1 is MNHEY and CDR2 SVGAGI. The length of the CDR3 is 15 residues.

The chain combines TRBV18 with TRBJ2-2, with 12 bases identical to TRBD1. Germline trimming cut 3 bases from V and 7 bases from J; bases unmatched to any gene: 6. Per germline, CDR1 KGHSH and CDR2 LQKENI. The CDR3 sequence is 16 residues long. Here the CDR3 reads CASSPGTGGAGGELFF. The CDR3 DNA reads as TGTGCCAGCTCACCCGGGACAGGGGGCGCCGGCGGGGAGCTGTTTTTT. The whole variable domain, filled in from reference TRBV18 and TRBJ2-2, reads NAGVMQNPRHLVRRRGQEARLRCSPMKGHSHVYWYRQLPEEGLKFMVYLQKENIIDESGMPKERFSAEFPKEGPSILRIQQVVRGDSAAYFCASSPGTGGAGGELFFGEGSRLTVL.

The chain has TRBV28 and TRBJ1-2; D unclear. The CDR3 sequence is 12 residues long. Germline CDR1 MDHEN, CDR2 SYDVKM. The V end was cut by 2 bases, the J end by 3 bases, with 4 bases between. CDR3 region: CASSLRDYGYTF. DNA of the CDR3: TGTGCCAGCAGTTTAAGGGACTATGGCTACACCTTC.

This chain uses TRBV4-1 with TRBJ2-1; 8 positions agree with TRBD1. After removal of 1 base from V and 5 bases from J, the junction contained 10 bases not matched to a gene. The germline V gene has CDR1 MGHRA and CDR2 YSYEKL. There are 17 residues in the CDR3. The DNA of the CDR3 is TGCGCCAGCAGCCAAGGAAATGGACAGGGTACCCACAATGAGCAGTTCTTC. This encodes CASSQGNGQGTHNEQFF.

The gene calls are TRBV5-1 and TRBJ1-5, with no clear D. The CDR3 contains 15 residues. Germline CDR1 SGHRS, CDR2 YFSETQ. The V end was cut by 7 bases, the J end by 3 bases, with 17 bases between. CDR3: CASWGSGQVNQPQHF. CDR3 coding DNA: TGCGCCAGCTGGGGATCGGGCCAGGTCAATCAGCCCCAGCATTTT.

This CDR3 is CASSAEDRQSSYEQYF. The CDR3, as DNA: TGTGCCAGTAGTGCGGAGGACAGACAGAGCTCCTACGAGCAGTACTTC. The chain recombines TRBV19 with TRBJ2-7; D perhaps matches TRBD1 (6 bases). V lost 5 bases and J lost 0, with 17 bases in between. The CDR3 is 16 residues long. Germline V gene data show CDR1 as LNHDA and CDR2 as SQIVND (reference sequence).

This chain connects TRBV6-2 or TRBV6-3 to TRBJ1-5; D ambiguous. Germline CDR1 reads MNHEY; CDR2 reads SVGEGT. Trimming took 5 bases from V and 2 from J, leaving 13 bases between them. This CDR3 region has 15 residues. The DNA for the CDR3 is TGTGCCAGCAGTAGGGATCTTATAGGCAATCAGCCCCAGCATTTT. Translation: CASSRDLIGNQPQHF.

V gene TRBV9 combines with J gene TRBJ1-2; D is possibly TRBD1 (5 bases). The V and J ends lost 4 bases and 4 bases respectively, with 11 bases between them. Germline-derived CDR1 and CDR2 are SGDLS and YYNGEE. The CDR3 has 13 residues. CDR3 nucleotides: TGTGCCAGCAGCCCGCAGGGCACCTATGGCTACACCTTC. This sequence encodes CASSPQGTYGYTF.

This clone was picked up one time. V and J are TRBV11-2 and TRBJ2-1; TRBD2 matches 10 bases. V lost 5 bases, J lost 9 bases, and 13 bases stayed unmatched. CDR1 is SGHAT and CDR2 is FQNNGV in the germline V gene. This CDR3 is built from 16 residues. CDR3 sequence (DNA): TGTGCCAGCAGCACACTAGCGGGGTCTAGCATAATTGAGCAGTTCTTC. Protein: CASSTLAGSSIIEQFF. The full variable domain, with the rest looked up from reference TRBV11-2 and TRBJ2-1, is EAGVAQSPRYKIIEKRQSVAFWCNPISGHATLYWYQQILGQGPKLLIQFQNNGVVDDSQLPKDRFSAERLKGVDSTLKIQPAKLEDSAVYLCASSTLAGSSIIEQFFGPGTRLTVL.

V usage is TRBV29-1 and J usage is TRBJ1-2, with 8 bases fitting TRBD1. The CDR3 totals 15 residues. From germline, CDR1 is SQVTM and CDR2 ANQGSEA. V shed 1 base and J 4 bases; nucleotides not matched to a gene: 8. The CDR3 DNA is TGCAGCGTTGAAGGCGGGCCAGGGGGCACCTATGGCTACACCTTC. The encoded protein is CSVEGGPGGTYGYTF.

The chain has TRBV4-3 and TRBJ1-1; the D is unclear. From germline, CDR1 is LGHNA and CDR2 YSLEER. V was pared by 4 bases and J by 1 base, with 7 bases between. The CDR3 runs to 13 residues. The CDR3: CASSLQENTEAFF. DNA of the CDR3: TGCGCCAGCAGCCTGCAGGAGAACACTGAAGCTTTCTTT.